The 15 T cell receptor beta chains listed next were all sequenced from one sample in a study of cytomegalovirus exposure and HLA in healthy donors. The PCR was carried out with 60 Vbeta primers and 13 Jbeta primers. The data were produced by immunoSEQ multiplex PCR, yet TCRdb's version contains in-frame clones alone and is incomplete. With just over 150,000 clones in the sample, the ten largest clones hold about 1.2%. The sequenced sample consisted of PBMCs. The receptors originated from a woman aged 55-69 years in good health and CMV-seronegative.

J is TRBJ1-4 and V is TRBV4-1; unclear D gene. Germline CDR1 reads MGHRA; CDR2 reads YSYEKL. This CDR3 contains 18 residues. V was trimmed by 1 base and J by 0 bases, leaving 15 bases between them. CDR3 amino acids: CASSQGVSRLATNEKLFF. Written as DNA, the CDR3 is TGCGCCAGCAGCCAAGGAGTATCCAGGCTGGCAACTAATGAAAAACTGTTTTTT.

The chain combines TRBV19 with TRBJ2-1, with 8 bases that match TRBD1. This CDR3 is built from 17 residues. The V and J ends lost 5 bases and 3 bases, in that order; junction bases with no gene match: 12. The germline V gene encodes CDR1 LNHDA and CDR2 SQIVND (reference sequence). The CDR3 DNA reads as TGTGCCAGTAGTGGCTTAATTGGGACAGGAAACTACAATGAGCAGTTCTTC. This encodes CASSGLIGTGNYNEQFF.

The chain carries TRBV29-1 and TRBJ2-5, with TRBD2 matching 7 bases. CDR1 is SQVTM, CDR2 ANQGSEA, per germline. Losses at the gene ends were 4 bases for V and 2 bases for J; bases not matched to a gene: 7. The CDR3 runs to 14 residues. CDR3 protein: CSVVSASGQETQYF. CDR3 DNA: TGCAGCGTTGTCTCGGCTAGCGGACAAGAGACCCAGTACTTC.

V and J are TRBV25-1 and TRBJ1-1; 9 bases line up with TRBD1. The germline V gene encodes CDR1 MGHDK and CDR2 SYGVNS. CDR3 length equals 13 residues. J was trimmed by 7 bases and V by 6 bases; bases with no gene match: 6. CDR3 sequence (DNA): TGTGCCAGCAGACAGGGGGCGGTGGTTGAAGCTTTCTTT. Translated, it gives CASRQGAVVEAFF.

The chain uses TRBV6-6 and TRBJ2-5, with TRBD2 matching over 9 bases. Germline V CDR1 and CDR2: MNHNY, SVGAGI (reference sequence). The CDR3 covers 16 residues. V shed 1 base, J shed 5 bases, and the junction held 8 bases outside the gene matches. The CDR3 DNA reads TGTGCCAGCAGTTACTTCGCGGGGGGGCCTTGGGAGACCCAGTACTTC. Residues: CASSYFAGGPWETQYF.

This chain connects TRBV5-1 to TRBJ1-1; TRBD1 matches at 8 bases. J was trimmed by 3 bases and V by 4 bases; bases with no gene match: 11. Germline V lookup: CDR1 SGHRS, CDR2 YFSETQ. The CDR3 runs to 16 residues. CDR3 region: CASSRSVRGQDTEAFF. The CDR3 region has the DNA TGCGCCAGCAGCAGATCCGTCAGGGGGCAGGACACTGAAGCTTTCTTT. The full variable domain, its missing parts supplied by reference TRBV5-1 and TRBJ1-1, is KAGVTQTPRYLIKTRGQQVTLSCSPISGHRSVSWYQQTPGQGLQFLFEYFSETQRNKGNFPGRFSGRQFSNSRSEMNVSTLELGDSALYLCASSRSVRGQDTEAFFGQGTRLTVV.

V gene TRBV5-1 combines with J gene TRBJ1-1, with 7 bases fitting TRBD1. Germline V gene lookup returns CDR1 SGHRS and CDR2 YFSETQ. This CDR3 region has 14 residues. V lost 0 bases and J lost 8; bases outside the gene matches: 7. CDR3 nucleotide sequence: TGCGCCAGCAGCTTGGCCCTTTTGACAGGGGAAGCTTTCTTT. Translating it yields CASSLALLTGEAFF.

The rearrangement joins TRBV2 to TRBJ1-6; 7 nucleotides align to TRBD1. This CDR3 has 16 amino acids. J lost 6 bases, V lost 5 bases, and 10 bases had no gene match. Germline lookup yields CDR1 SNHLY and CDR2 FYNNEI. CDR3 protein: CASSFFWGQSNSPLHF. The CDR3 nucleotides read TGTGCCAGCAGTTTTTTTTGGGGACAGAGTAATTCACCCCTCCACTTT.

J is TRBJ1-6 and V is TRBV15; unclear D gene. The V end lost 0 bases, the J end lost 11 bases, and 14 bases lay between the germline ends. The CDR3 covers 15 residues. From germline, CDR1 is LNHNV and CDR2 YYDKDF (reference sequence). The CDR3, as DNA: TGTGCCACCAGCAGAGATTCTCAGAGGTCGGCACCCCTCCACTTT. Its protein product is CATSRDSQRSAPLHF.

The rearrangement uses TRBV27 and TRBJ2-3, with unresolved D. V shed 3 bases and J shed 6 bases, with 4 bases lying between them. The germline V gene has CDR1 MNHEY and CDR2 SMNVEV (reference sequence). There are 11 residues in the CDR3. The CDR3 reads CASSFSDTQYF. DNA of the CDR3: TGTGCCAGCAGTTTCTCGGATACGCAGTATTTT.

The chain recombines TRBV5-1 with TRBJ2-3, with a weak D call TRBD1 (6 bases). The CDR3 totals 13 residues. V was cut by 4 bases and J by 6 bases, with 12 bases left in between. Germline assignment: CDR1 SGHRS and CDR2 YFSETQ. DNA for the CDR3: TGCGCCAGCAGCCCCGGACAGTTTGATACGCAGTATTTT. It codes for CASSPGQFDTQYF.

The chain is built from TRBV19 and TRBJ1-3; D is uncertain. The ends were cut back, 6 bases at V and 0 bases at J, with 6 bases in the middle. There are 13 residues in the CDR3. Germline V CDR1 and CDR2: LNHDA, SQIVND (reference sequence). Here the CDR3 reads CASRAGSGNTIYF. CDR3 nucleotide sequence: TGTGCCAGTAGGGCGGGCTCTGGAAACACCATATATTTT.

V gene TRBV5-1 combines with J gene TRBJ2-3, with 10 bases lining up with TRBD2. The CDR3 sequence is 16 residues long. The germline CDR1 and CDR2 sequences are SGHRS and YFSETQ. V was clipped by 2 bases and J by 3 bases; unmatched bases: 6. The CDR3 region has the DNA TGCGCCAGCAGCTTACGAACTAGCGGGATAACAGATACGCAGTATTTT. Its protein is CASSLRTSGITDTQYF.

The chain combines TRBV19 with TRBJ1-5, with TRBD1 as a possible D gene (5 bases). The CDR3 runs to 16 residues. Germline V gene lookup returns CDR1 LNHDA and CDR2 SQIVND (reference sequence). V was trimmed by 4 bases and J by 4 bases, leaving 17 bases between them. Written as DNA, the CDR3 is TGTGCCAGTAGTACCTTGACAGAGAAGATTAATCAGCCCCAGCATTTT. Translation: CASSTLTEKINQPQHF. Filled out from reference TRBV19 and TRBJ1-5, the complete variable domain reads DGGITQSPKYLFRKEGQNVTLSCEQNLNHDAMYWYRQDPGQGLRLIYYSQIVNDFQKGDIAEGYSVSREKKESFPLTVTSAQKNPTAFYLCASSTLTEKINQPQHFGDGTRLSIL.

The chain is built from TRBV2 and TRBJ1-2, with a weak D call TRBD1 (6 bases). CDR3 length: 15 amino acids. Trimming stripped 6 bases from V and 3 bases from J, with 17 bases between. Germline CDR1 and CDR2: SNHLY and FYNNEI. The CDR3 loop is CASRTTGTAYYGYTF. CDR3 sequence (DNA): TGTGCCAGCAGGACTACAGGGACCGCTTACTATGGCTACACCTTC.